A single sample gave rise to the 3 T cell receptor beta chains below, sequenced in a study of blood T cells in healthy people across ages. For the second PCR, which ran for roughly 6 to 11 cycles, a sample-barcoded 5' primer and a J-beta primer mix were used. From the 5' RACE reads, TCRdb called clonotypes with MiXCR, one entry per CDR3 protein. The sample includes about 2 million distinct CDR3 sequences, just under 50% of them seen just once. Sequencing was performed on blood. The source is a woman in her thirties or forties in good health.

The chain links TRBV4-1 to TRBJ2-7; D is possibly TRBD1 (6 bases). There are 14 residues in the CDR3. V was pared by 4 bases and J by 1 base, with 11 bases between. Per germline, CDR1 MGHRA and CDR2 YSYEKL. In nucleotides, the CDR3 is TGCGCCAGCAGCCGCCCGGACAGATCCTACGAGCAGTACTTC. Translated: CASSRPDRSYEQYF.

This chain uses TRBV12-3 or TRBV12-4 with TRBJ2-3, with D maybe TRBD2 (7 bases). The CDR3 has 14 residues. Trimming took off 5 bases at V and 5 bases at J, with 14 bases between the two ends. The CDR3 DNA sequence: TGTGCCAGCAGTCTAGGGGGGGGCCAAGATACGCAGTATTTT. As protein: CASSLGGGQDTQYF.

A single count supports this clonotype. The J gene is TRBJ2-7, the V gene TRBV6-2 or TRBV6-3, with 9 bases identical to TRBD2. Trimming took 2 bases from V and 3 from J; bases not matched to a gene: 5. The CDR3 totals 15 residues. Germline values: CDR1 MNHEY, CDR2 SVGEGT. CDR3 residues: CASSYQLRGGYEQYF. The CDR3 DNA sequence: TGTGCCAGCAGTTACCAATTGCGGGGGGGCTACGAGCAGTACTTC.